Shown below are 29 T cell receptor beta chains from a single sample sequenced in a study of regulatory T cells in long-lasting Graves disease. Time point of the sample: newly diagnosed GD, antithyroid drugs for less than 3 months. There was RNA extracted from PBMCs, and the TCR library was made from it. Investigators prepared the TCR beta libraries by applying iRepertoire HTBI primers and Arm-PCR of CDR3 regions. TCRdb reanalysed the multiplex PCR reads using MiXCR and keeps one entry per CDR3 protein. In the table there are about 440,000 distinct CDR3 sequences, roughly 17% of which are singletons. These sequences were also reported in another study, on T cells in Graves' hyperthyroidism and ophthalmopathy.

The sequencing here drew on peripheral blood mononuclear cells (PBMCs), taken at new diagnosis, from a patient treated with antithyroid drugs. Receptors originate from a woman between 25 and 40 years old with Graves disease.

The chain joins TRBV14 to TRBJ2-7, with 12 nucleotides matching TRBD2. V was pared by 4 bases and J by 7 bases, with 8 bases of the junction left unmatched. The CDR3 length is 15 residues. From germline, CDR1 is SGHDN and CDR2 FVKESK. The CDR3 DNA sequence: TGTGCCAGCAGCCTGTCTAGCGGGAGGGCCGAGGAGCAGTACTTC. Translated, it gives CASSLSSGRAEEQYF.

Only a few counts were recorded for this clonotype. The chain combines TRBV3-1 with TRBJ2-7; a possible D gene is TRBD2 (6 bases). The CDR3 has 16 residues. Germline CDR1 reads LGHDT; CDR2 reads YNNKEL (reference sequence). V gave up 0 bases and J gave up 4 bases, with 16 bases separating them. CDR3 residues: CASSQDAGGMEYEQYF. The CDR3 DNA reads as TGTGCCAGCAGCCAAGACGCTGGGGGGATGGAATACGAGCAGTACTTC.

As for this clonotype: This may be a read error, as it is one base from a much larger clone. This chain connects TRBV12-3 or TRBV12-4 to TRBJ2-1; D unresolved. CDR3 size: 14 residues. CDR3 region: CTTEDSHANNEQFF. DNA for the CDR3: TGTACCACCGAAGACTCCCACGCCAACAATGAGCAGTTCTTC.

This clonotype showed up many times. The rearrangement joins TRBV7-6 to TRBJ2-5, with 8 bases identical to TRBD2. Trimming removed 4 bases from V and 5 bases from J; junction bases left unmatched: 6. The V gene's germline CDR1 is SGHVS and CDR2 FNYEAQ. This CDR3 has 14 amino acids. CDR3 nucleotides: TGTGCCAGCAGCTCGGGAGGGGCGAGGGAGACCCAGTACTTC. The encoded protein is CASSSGGARETQYF.

This clonotype was found many times. The chain joins TRBV3-1 to TRBJ2-3, with 10 bases lining up with TRBD2. The CDR3 extends over 15 amino acids. CDR1 and CDR2 from the germline V gene are LGHDT and YNNKEL (reference sequence). V gave up 4 bases and J gave up 0 bases; unmatched junction bases: 1. Here the CDR3 reads CASSPTSGSTDTQYF. The CDR3, as DNA: TGTGCCAGCAGCCCGACTAGCGGGAGCACAGATACGCAGTATTTT.

The chain recombines TRBV4-1 with TRBJ2-1, with TRBD2 matching 7 bases. CDR3 length equals 20 residues. Trimming at V came to 3 bases and at J to 0 bases, leaving 17 bases not matched to a gene. The germline V gene encodes CDR1 MGHRA and CDR2 YSYEKL. The CDR3 region has the DNA TGCGCCAGCAGCCACCCGGGGGAGGGTCGCCAAAGTTACTCCTACAATGAGCAGTTCTTC. Its protein is CASSHPGEGRQSYSYNEQFF.

The genes are TRBV4-2 and TRBJ2-3; D ambiguous. Germline assignment: CDR1 LGHNA and CDR2 YNFKEQ. Trimming removed 0 bases from V and 0 bases from J, with 10 bases in between. This CDR3 comprises 16 residues. This CDR3 is CASSQDPSLSTDTQYF. CDR3 sequence (DNA): TGTGCCAGCAGCCAAGATCCTTCCCTTAGCACAGATACGCAGTATTTT.

This clonotype was picked up many times. The chain uses TRBV7-2 and TRBJ2-5, with 8 bases identical to TRBD2. The CDR3 is made up of 14 amino acids. Germline lookup yields CDR1 SGHTA and CDR2 FQGNSA. V was pared by 3 bases and J by 4 bases, with 4 bases of the junction left unmatched. CDR3 in amino acids: CASSFPAGVETQYF. As DNA, the CDR3 is TGTGCCAGCAGCTTCCCAGCGGGAGTAGAGACCCAGTACTTC.

The chain carries TRBV6-2 or TRBV6-3 and TRBJ2-7; 11 bases agree with TRBD2. V lost 5 bases to trimming and J lost 3 bases; unmatched junction nucleotides: 6. Germline CDR1 and CDR2: MNHEY and SVGEGT. This CDR3 has 15 residues. Here the CDR3 DNA reads TGTGCCAGCAGTGATGGGACTAGCGGTAGCTACGAGCAGTACTTC. This translates into CASSDGTSGSYEQYF.

The J gene is TRBJ2-7, the V gene TRBV28, with a weak D call TRBD2 (5 bases). Trimming pared 10 bases from V and 4 bases from J, leaving 14 bases between. The CDR3 has 12 residues. Germline loops: CDR1 MDHEN, CDR2 SYDVKM. The CDR3 is CATFIPGYEQYF. The CDR3 DNA follows: TGTGCCACCTTTATCCCGGGGTACGAGCAGTACTTC.

This clonotype was seen at least ten times. The V and J genes are TRBV16 and TRBJ2-7, with 7 bases fitting TRBD2. From germline, CDR1 is KGHSY and CDR2 FQNENV. The V gene end was trimmed by 0 bases and the J gene end by 2 bases; junction bases not matched to a gene: 1. The CDR3 is 14 amino acids. DNA for the CDR3: TGTGCCAGCAGCCAATCGGGGGGGACCTACGAGCAGTACTTC. This codes for CASSQSGGTYEQYF. The variable domain in full, with the rest retrieved from reference TRBV16 and TRBJ2-7, is GEEVAQTPKHLVRGEGQKAKLYCAPIKGHSYVFWYQQVLKNEFKFLISFQNENVFDETGMPKERFSAKCLPNSPCSLEIQATKLEDSAVYFCASSQSGGTYEQYFGPGTRLTVT.

The rearrangement joins TRBV11-2 to TRBJ1-2; the D gene is possibly TRBD1 (5 bases). The germline gives CDR1 SGHAT, CDR2 FQNNGV. Trimming took off 5 bases at V and 13 bases at J, with 17 bases between the two ends. The CDR3 sequence is 12 residues long. CDR3 amino acids: CASSPSVTATTF. CDR3 nucleotide sequence: TGTGCCAGCAGCCCCAGCGTGACAGCCACCACCTTC. Drawing the rest from reference TRBV11-2 and TRBJ1-2, the complete variable domain is EAGVAQSPRYKIIEKRQSVAFWCNPISGHATLYWYQQILGQGPKLLIQFQNNGVVDDSQLPKDRFSAERLKGVDSTLKIQPAKLEDSAVYLCASSPSVTATTFGSGTRLTVV.

This clonotype was counted many times. V gene TRBV7-2 combines with J gene TRBJ2-1, with D possibly matching TRBD2 (5 bases). Trimming removed 1 base from V and 13 bases from J, with 14 bases in between. Germline V gene sequence: CDR1 SGHTA, CDR2 FQGNSA. The CDR3 totals 13 residues. CDR3 sequence: CASSLEQRHSQFF. CDR3 nucleotides: TGTGCCAGCAGCTTAGAGCAGCGGCACTCTCAGTTCTTC.

The table lists this clonotype with a few counts. The genes are TRBV7-9 and TRBJ2-7; D gene uncertain. V shed 4 bases and J shed 2 bases, with 18 bases lying between them. The CDR3 covers 16 residues. The germline V gene has CDR1 SEHNR and CDR2 FQNEAQ (reference sequence). DNA of the CDR3: TGTGCCAGCAGCTCCCCAATGGCGGCTACTCCCTACGAGCAGTACTTC. It is translated as CASSSPMAATPYEQYF.

This clonotype was detected a few times. This chain links TRBV5-1 with TRBJ1-1, with D maybe TRBD1 (6 bases). The V end lost 4 bases, the J end lost 5 bases, and 15 bases lay between the germline ends. There are 14 residues in the CDR3. Germline loops: CDR1 SGHRS, CDR2 YFSETQ. The CDR3 sequence: CASSRGGSITEAFF. For the CDR3, the DNA is TGCGCCAGCAGCCGAGGGGGTTCAATTACTGAAGCTTTCTTT.

This clonotype was picked up many times. This chain connects TRBV6-1 to TRBJ1-5; 7 bases map to TRBD1. V was pared by 7 bases and J by 5 bases, with 5 bases of the junction left unmatched. The CDR3 extends over 13 amino acids. The V gene's germline CDR1 is MNHNS and CDR2 SASEGT. In DNA, the CDR3 is TGTGCCAGCATAGGGGGCCCTTATCAGCCCCAGCATTTT. This encodes CASIGGPYQPQHF.

This clonotype was seen many times. This rearrangement joins TRBV2 to TRBJ2-3; D perhaps matches TRBD2 (5 bases). The CDR3 consists of 12 residues. Germline V CDR1 and CDR2: SNHLY, FYNNEI. V gave up 6 bases and J gave up 6 bases, with 10 bases separating them. The CDR3 is CASRLRRDTQYF. DNA of the CDR3: TGTGCCAGCAGACTAAGGAGGGATACGCAGTATTTT.

At least ten counts were recorded for this clonotype. V and J are TRBV7-6 and TRBJ1-1; D unresolved. Germline V gives CDR1 SGHVS, CDR2 FNYEAQ. The CDR3 is 15 residues long. V lost 4 bases to trimming and J lost 1 base, with 13 bases between them. The CDR3 is CASSSNRWGNTEAFF. The CDR3 DNA sequence: TGTGCCAGCAGCTCCAATCGGTGGGGGAACACTGAAGCTTTCTTT.

This clonotype was observed many times. Written as DNA, the CDR3 is TGTGCCTGGAGACGGGACCTCGTCCTGGAAGCTTTCTTT. It yields the protein CAWRRDLVLEAFF. This chain links TRBV30 with TRBJ1-1, with a possible D match to TRBD1 (5 bases). V gave up 3 bases and J gave up 8 bases, with 16 bases separating them. The CDR3 covers 13 residues. Germline CDR1 GTSNPN, CDR2 SVGIG (reference sequence).

This clonotype was recorded many times. This rearrangement joins TRBV13 to TRBJ2-7, with D possibly matching TRBD2 (6 bases). The V end lost 4 bases, the J end lost 6 bases, and 16 bases lay between the germline ends. This CDR3 spans 14 amino acids. Germline V lookup: CDR1 PRHDT, CDR2 FYEKMQ (reference sequence). The CDR3 sequence is CASSSPGEPSEQYF. The CDR3 DNA sequence: TGTGCCAGCAGCTCCCCGGGGGAGCCGTCCGAGCAGTACTTC.

This clonotype was counted a few times. V gene TRBV6-1 combines with J gene TRBJ2-7, with 9 bases identical to TRBD2. The germline V gene encodes CDR1 MNHNS and CDR2 SASEGT. This CDR3 is built from 15 residues. V shed 7 bases, J shed 2 bases, and the junction held 9 bases outside the gene matches. The CDR3 loop reads CASIRIAGVPYEQYF. The CDR3 DNA is TGTGCCAGCATCCGGATAGCGGGAGTCCCCTACGAGCAGTACTTC.

This chain uses TRBV19 with TRBJ2-1; a possible D gene is TRBD2 (6 bases). The germline V and J ends were trimmed by 6 bases and 8 bases, with 17 bases remaining between them. In germline, CDR1 is LNHDA, CDR2 SQIVND (reference sequence). This CDR3 is 14 amino acids long. CDR3 DNA: TGTGCCAGTAGATCACCCGGGACTCGCGATGAGCAGTTCTTC. As protein: CASRSPGTRDEQFF.

In this sample, this clonotype turned up many times. V gene TRBV3-1 combines with J gene TRBJ2-3, with D unresolved. The CDR3 is made up of 13 amino acids. Germline V CDR1 and CDR2: LGHDT, YNNKEL (reference sequence). Trimming stripped 3 bases from V and 5 bases from J, with 9 bases between. In DNA, the CDR3 is TGTGCCAGCAGCCACCCTACTGGAGATACGCAGTATTTT. As protein: CASSHPTGDTQYF.

There are many counts of this clonotype. V and J are TRBV30 and TRBJ2-7, with D perhaps matching TRBD2 (6 bases). Trimming shortened V by 0 bases and J by 6 bases, and 6 bases separated the two germline ends. Germline CDR1 GTSNPN, CDR2 SVGIG (reference sequence). This CDR3 comprises 11 residues. As DNA, the CDR3 is TGTGCCTGGAGTGTCGGGGGCGAGCAGTACTTC. Protein: CAWSVGGEQYF.

This clonotype showed up just a few times. A junction end diverges from the germline sequence, so it may reflect a read error. The chain carries TRBV12-3 or TRBV12-4 and TRBJ2-1; the match to TRBD2 covers 11 bases. The CDR3 runs to 15 residues. The CDR3 loop reads CAGRATSGAYNEQFF. CDR3 DNA sequence: TGTGCCGGCAGAGCGACTAGCGGGGCTTACAATGAGCAGTTCTTC.

There are many counts of this clonotype. The gene calls are TRBV29-1 and TRBJ2-1, with D tentatively TRBD1 (6 bases). Trimming removed 3 bases from V and 7 bases from J, with 13 bases in between. The length of the CDR3 is 13 residues. The germline CDR1 and CDR2 sequences are SQVTM and ANQGSEA. As DNA, the CDR3 is TGCAGCGTTGATAGCCAGGGGTGGAATGAGCAGTTCTTC. Its protein is CSVDSQGWNEQFF.

This clonotype was counted between two and nine times. CDR3 protein: CASSIETRAEQYF. CDR3 bases: TGTGCCAGTAGTATAGAGACTAGAGCCGAGCAGTACTTC. The rearrangement links TRBV19 to TRBJ2-7; weak D call: TRBD2 (6 bases). In germline, CDR1 is LNHDA, CDR2 SQIVND (reference sequence). This CDR3 comprises 13 residues. The V gene lost 0 bases and the J gene lost 6 bases, with 9 bases spanning the gap.

The V and J genes are TRBV18 and TRBJ2-1; 7 nucleotides line up with TRBD1. CDR1 is KGHSH, CDR2 LQKENI, per germline. The CDR3 has 14 residues. Trimming at V came to 3 bases and at J to 5 bases, leaving 4 bases not matched to a gene. CDR3 bases: TGTGCCAGCTCACCCGGACAGGTTAACAATGAGCAGTTCTTC. Protein: CASSPGQVNNEQFF.

This clonotype has a handful of counts. J is TRBJ2-1 and V is TRBV14, with D possibly being TRBD2 (5 bases). V was pared by 7 bases and J by 0 bases, with 13 bases between. CDR3 length: 15 residues. Germline V gene sequence: CDR1 SGHDN, CDR2 FVKESK. The CDR3 region has the DNA TGTGCCAGCACCTCTGGAGAGGGCTCCTACAATGAGCAGTTCTTC. This gives the protein CASTSGEGSYNEQFF.